The next 23 T cell receptor beta chains were all read from a single sample in a study of T cell responses to AZD1222 COVID-19 vaccine. Assay used: immunoSEQ multiplex PCR; TCRdb lists only in-frame clones, some missing. The data hold tens of thousands of clones, with around 85% observed a single time. The source material was peripheral blood, sampled 28 days after the second AZD1222 dose. The receptors shown here come from an adult who received the AZD1222 COVID-19 vaccine.

The chain has TRBV7-8 and TRBJ1-5; a possible D gene is TRBD1 (6 bases). CDR3 length: 13 residues. The ends were cut back, 3 bases at V and 6 bases at J, with 9 bases in the middle. Germline V gives CDR1 SGHVS, CDR2 FQNEAQ. CDR3 DNA: TGTGCCAGCAGCTTCGGAGGGGGTCAGCCCCAGCATTTT. Translating gives CASSFGGGQPQHF.

The chain employs TRBV28 and TRBJ1-4; D ambiguous. Looked up from germline, CDR1 is MDHEN and CDR2 is SYDVKM. This CDR3 is built from 12 residues. The CDR3 bases are TGTGGGTCGGGCACAGCGGATGAAAAACTGTTTTTT. The encoded protein is CGSGTADEKLFF.

The J gene is TRBJ2-1, the V gene TRBV19; 8 bases are a match to TRBD1. Germline V CDR1 and CDR2: LNHDA, SQIVND (reference sequence). Trimming cost V 4 bases and J 7 bases; bases outside gene matches: 9. The CDR3 runs 15 residues. CDR3 nucleotides: TGTGCCAGTAGTACGACAGGGGAGGATAGGAATGAGCAGTTCTTC. It is translated as CASSTTGEDRNEQFF.

J is TRBJ2-2 and V is TRBV29-1, with 11 bases identical to TRBD2. The CDR3 extends over 17 amino acids. The J segment lost 4 bases and the V segment lost 4 bases, leaving 11 bases of the junction unmatched. Per germline, CDR1 SQVTM and CDR2 ANQGSEA. In DNA, the CDR3 is TGCAGCGTTGGGGGGTCGGATAGCGGGAGGGGCACCGGGGAGCTGTTTTTT. Translation gives CSVGGSDSGRGTGELFF.

The V call is TRBV29-1, the J call TRBJ2-1; 10 nucleotides line up with TRBD2. J was trimmed by 6 bases and V by 6 bases; bases with no gene match: 8. The CDR3 loop spans 14 amino acids. The germline gives CDR1 SQVTM, CDR2 ANQGSEA. This CDR3 reads CSVITGLAINEQFF. The CDR3 nucleotides read TGCAGCGTAATAACGGGACTAGCGATCAATGAGCAGTTCTTC.

The gene calls are TRBV28 and TRBJ1-4, with 8 bases matching TRBD1. This CDR3 has 17 amino acids. The germline gives CDR1 MDHEN, CDR2 SYDVKM. Trimming cost V 2 bases and J 2 bases; bases outside gene matches: 7. CDR3 loop: CASSLSDRGWTNEKLFF. CDR3 sequence (DNA): TGTGCCAGCAGTTTAAGTGACAGGGGCTGGACTAATGAAAAACTGTTTTTT.

V gene TRBV19 combines with J gene TRBJ2-7, with D unclear. The CDR3 contains 14 residues. In germline, CDR1 is LNHDA, CDR2 SQIVND (reference sequence). The V end lost 7 bases, the J end lost 0 bases, and 13 bases lay between the germline ends. CDR3 sequence reads: CASTEGPSSYEQYF. DNA of the CDR3: TGTGCCAGTACGGAAGGGCCCAGCTCCTACGAGCAGTACTTC.

The chain links TRBV27 to TRBJ2-3; the D gene could be TRBD1 or TRBD2 (5 bases each). Deletions cut 3 bases from V and 0 bases from J, with 16 bases between. The CDR3 is 17 amino acids. Germline V lookup: CDR1 MNHEY, CDR2 SMNVEV (reference sequence). This CDR3 is CASSLGTLLISTDTQYF. In nucleotides, the CDR3 is TGTGCCAGCAGTTTGGGGACCCTCCTCATTAGCACAGATACGCAGTATTTT.

V and J are TRBV28 and TRBJ1-1; D gene ambiguous. V was pared by 5 bases and J by 4 bases, with 8 bases between. Germline V gene data show CDR1 as MDHEN and CDR2 as SYDVKM. This CDR3 is 12 amino acids long. In nucleotides, the CDR3 is TGTGCCAGCAGTATTTGGGGCACTGAAGCTTTCTTT. Its translation is CASSIWGTEAFF.

This CDR3 is CATSRGQDKYEQYF. Written as DNA, the CDR3 is TGTGCCACCAGCAGGGGACAGGACAAATACGAGCAGTACTTC. J is TRBJ2-7 and V is TRBV15; 8 bases agree with TRBD1. The CDR3 length is 14 residues. V shed 3 bases, J shed 4 bases, and the junction held 5 bases outside the gene matches. The V gene's germline CDR1 is LNHNV and CDR2 YYDKDF (reference sequence).

The rearrangement links TRBV5-1 to TRBJ1-4; D may be TRBD1 (5 bases). There are 16 residues in the CDR3. The V end lost 1 base, the J end lost 3 bases, and 13 bases lay between the germline ends. Germline V lookup: CDR1 SGHRS, CDR2 YFSETQ. CDR3 region: CASSLFGGGPNEKLFF. CDR3 bases: TGCGCCAGCAGCTTGTTCGGCGGGGGTCCTAATGAAAAACTGTTTTTT.

This clone was observed a single time. The CDR3 is CASRSNRVSEQYF. The DNA of the CDR3 is TGTGCCAGCAGATCGAACAGGGTTAGCGAGCAGTACTTC. The chain recombines TRBV6-8 with TRBJ2-7; D is perhaps TRBD1 (6 bases). The CDR3 runs 13 residues. With 6 bases removed from V and 6 bases from J, the gap between germline ends came to 15 bases. Per the germline V gene, CDR1 is MNHGY and CDR2 is SAAAGT.

This chain joins TRBV2 and TRBJ1-2; 9 positions agree with TRBD1. Trimming at V came to 6 bases and at J to 8 bases, leaving 7 bases not matched to a gene. This CDR3 has 13 residues. Germline values: CDR1 SNHLY, CDR2 FYNNEI. The CDR3 loop reads CASSLQGAGGYTF. Written as DNA, the CDR3 is TGTGCCAGCAGCCTACAGGGGGCAGGAGGCTACACCTTC.

The rearrangement links TRBV15 to TRBJ2-1; 8 bases fit TRBD1. J was trimmed by 9 bases and V by 0 bases; bases with no gene match: 10. This CDR3 is 16 amino acids long. Germline V lookup: CDR1 LNHNV, CDR2 YYDKDF (reference sequence). CDR3 region: CATSRDYGQGAAEQFF. The CDR3, as DNA: TGTGCCACCAGCAGAGATTATGGGCAGGGGGCAGCTGAGCAGTTCTTC.

V is TRBV28 and J is TRBJ1-1; D gene ambiguous. Trimming took off 7 bases at V and 3 bases at J, with 6 bases between the two ends. Germline-derived CDR1 and CDR2 are MDHEN and SYDVKM. The CDR3 is made up of 11 amino acids. CDR3 sequence reads: CASTGYTEAFF. The CDR3 DNA reads TGTGCCAGCACGGGGTACACTGAAGCTTTCTTT.

The chain has TRBV3-1 (or the pseudogene TRBV3-2) and TRBJ1-3; D possibly corresponds to TRBD1 (5 bases). Trimming shortened V by 4 bases and J by 0 bases, and 13 bases separated the two germline ends. From germline, CDR1 is LGHDT and CDR2 YNNKEL (reference sequence). The CDR3 runs to 16 residues. The CDR3 nucleotides are TGTGCCAGCAGCCCCCGGGCTGGGGCCTCTGGAAACACCATATATTTT. It translates to CASSPRAGASGNTIYF.

The chain couples TRBV3-1 (or the pseudogene TRBV3-2) to TRBJ2-2; 12 bases are a match to TRBD2. The CDR3 extends over 16 amino acids. The V gene end was trimmed by 6 bases and the J gene end by 6 bases; junction bases not matched to a gene: 8. Germline CDR1 reads LGHDT; CDR2 reads YNNKEL (reference sequence). The CDR3 is CASRDQTSGRPGELFF. The CDR3 nucleotides read TGTGCCAGCAGGGACCAAACTAGCGGGAGGCCCGGGGAGCTGTTTTTT.

The chain has TRBV19 and TRBJ2-2; weak D call: TRBD1 (6 bases). Per the germline V gene, CDR1 is LNHDA and CDR2 is SQIVND (reference sequence). V lost 7 bases and J lost 7, with 19 bases in between. This CDR3 has 15 residues. The CDR3 DNA is TGTGCCAGTACCATACCCACAACAGGGAACGGGGAGCTGTTTTTT. Its protein product is CASTIPTTGNGELFF.

This clone was observed a few times. The chain links TRBV5-6 to TRBJ2-5; D possibly corresponds to TRBD1 (6 bases). Germline V gene sequence: CDR1 SGHDT, CDR2 YYEEEE. The CDR3 sequence is 13 residues long. V lost 5 bases and J 0 bases, leaving 8 bases between the germline ends. The CDR3 region is CASSHRDQETQYF. The CDR3 nucleotides read TGTGCCAGCAGTCACAGGGACCAAGAGACCCAGTACTTC.

This clone was counted only a few times. The chain joins TRBV18 to TRBJ1-3; D is uncertain. The germline CDR1 and CDR2 sequences are KGHSH and LQKENI. This CDR3 contains 13 residues. V lost 3 bases, J lost 0 bases, and 3 bases lay in between. CDR3 sequence: CASSPDSGNTIYF. The CDR3 coding sequence is TGTGCCAGCTCACCGGACTCTGGAAACACCATATATTTT. Filled out from reference TRBV18 and TRBJ1-3, the complete variable domain reads NAGVMQNPRHLVRRRGQEARLRCSPMKGHSHVYWYRQLPEEGLKFMVYLQKENIIDESGMPKERFSAEFPKEGPSILRIQQVVRGDSAAYFCASSPDSGNTIYFGEGSWLTVV.

The chain recombines TRBV9 with TRBJ2-7, with 9 bases that match TRBD2. The CDR3 length is 16 residues. J gave up 1 base and V 0 bases, and 5 bases lay outside the gene matches. In germline, CDR1 is SGDLS, CDR2 YYNGEE. The CDR3 reads CASSVESGGPSYEQYF. The CDR3 DNA reads as TGTGCCAGCAGCGTAGAGAGCGGGGGGCCTTCCTACGAGCAGTACTTC.

The chain is built from TRBV29-1 and TRBJ1-5; 10 nucleotides align to TRBD1. J was trimmed by 4 bases and V by 4 bases; bases with no gene match: 7. Germline values: CDR1 SQVTM, CDR2 ANQGSEA. This CDR3 contains 15 residues. The CDR3 region has the DNA TGCAGCGTTGGCGGGACAGGGGAGCTTAATCAGCCCCAGCATTTT. It yields the protein CSVGGTGELNQPQHF. Variable domain in full (rest from reference TRBV29-1 and TRBJ1-5): SAVISQKPSRDICQRGTSLTIQCQVDSQVTMMFWYRQQPGQSLTLIATANQGSEATYESGFVIDKFPISRPNLTFSTLTVSNMSPEDSSIYLCSVGGTGELNQPQHFGDGTRLSIL.

This sequence joins TRBV7-8 and TRBJ2-7; 8 positions agree with TRBD1. CDR3 size: 15 residues. The J segment lost 0 bases and the V segment lost 5 bases, leaving 6 bases of the junction unmatched. Germline CDR1 SGHVS, CDR2 FQNEAQ. The CDR3 DNA is TGTGCCAGCAGCGTAGGACAGGGACCCTCCTACGAGCAGTACTTC. It specifies CASSVGQGPSYEQYF. The full variable domain, in which reference TRBV7-8 and TRBJ2-7 provide the parts outside the CDR3, is GAGVSQSPRYKVAKRGQDVALRCDPISGHVSLFWYQQALGQGPEFLTYFQNEAQLDKSGLPSDRFFAERPEGSVSTLKIQRTQQEDSAVYLCASSVGQGPSYEQYFGPGTRLTVT.